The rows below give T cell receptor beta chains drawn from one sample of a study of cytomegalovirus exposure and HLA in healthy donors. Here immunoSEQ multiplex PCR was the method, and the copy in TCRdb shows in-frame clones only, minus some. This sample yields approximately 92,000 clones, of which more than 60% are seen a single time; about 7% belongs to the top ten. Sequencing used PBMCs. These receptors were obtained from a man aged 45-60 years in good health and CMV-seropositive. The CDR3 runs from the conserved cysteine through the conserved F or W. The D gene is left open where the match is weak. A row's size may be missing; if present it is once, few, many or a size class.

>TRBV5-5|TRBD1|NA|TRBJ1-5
TGTGCCAGCAGGTCGGACAGGGGTCAGCCCCAGCATTTT
CASRSDRGQPQHF
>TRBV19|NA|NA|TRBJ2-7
TGTGCCAGTAGTAAGACGTTGGTCAGGTCGGTGGACGAGCAGTACTTC
CASSKTLVRSVDEQYF
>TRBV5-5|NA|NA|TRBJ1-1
TGTGCCAGCAGCTTGATGCGGGAAATGAACACTGAAGCTTTCTTT
CASSLMREMNTEAFF
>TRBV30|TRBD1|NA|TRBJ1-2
TGTGCCTCTGGGACAGGGCTCGGTCTTAAGGGCTACACCTTC
CASGTGLGLKGYTF
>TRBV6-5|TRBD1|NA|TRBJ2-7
TGTGCCAGCAGTTACATTGGGACAGCCTACGAGCAGTACTTC
CASSYIGTAYEQYF
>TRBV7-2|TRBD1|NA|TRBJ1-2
TGTGCCAGCAGCCTCAGGACAGGGGCTAACTATGGCTACACCTTC
CASSLRTGANYGYTF
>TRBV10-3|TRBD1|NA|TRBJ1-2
TGTGCCATCAGCCCGGGACAGTATGGCTACCCCTTC
CAISPGQYGYPF
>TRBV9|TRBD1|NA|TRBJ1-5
TGTGCCAGCAGCTTCACAGGGGGTAGTCAGCCCCAGAATTTT
CASSFTGGSQPQNF
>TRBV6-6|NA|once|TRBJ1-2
TGTGCCAGCAGGAACAGGGAACAGGGCTATGGCTACACCTTC
CASRNREQGYGYTF
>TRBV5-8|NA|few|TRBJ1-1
TGTGCCAGCAGCTTGGGAGACACGCGGAACACTGAAGCTTTCTTT
CASSLGDTRNTEAFF
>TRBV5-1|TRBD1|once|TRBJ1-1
TGCGCCAGCAGCAGCCAAAACAGGGGGCTGGCTGAAGCTTTCTTT
CASSSQNRGLAEAFF
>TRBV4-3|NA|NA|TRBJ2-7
TGCGCCAGCAGCCAAGATCTGAGCGGCGGAGGGAAGCAGTACTTC
CASSQDLSGGGKQYF
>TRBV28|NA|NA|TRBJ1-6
TGTGCCAGCAGTTACGGAGCGAATTCACCCCTCCACTTT
CASSYGANSPLHF
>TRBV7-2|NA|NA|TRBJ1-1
TGTGCCAGCAGCTCCTGGGGAGGGAACACTGAAGCTTTCTTT
CASSSWGGNTEAFF
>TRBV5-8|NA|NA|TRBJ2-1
TGTGCCAGCAGCCCCCAGCGGAAGCAGTTCTTC
CASSPQRKQFF
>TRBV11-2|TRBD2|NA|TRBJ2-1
TGTGCCAGCAGCCATAGCGGGGGGGCCTACAATGAGCAGTTCTTC
CASSHSGGAYNEQFF
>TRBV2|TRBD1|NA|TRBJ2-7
TGTGCCAGCAGTGGGGGCCGACAGGGGTACTCCTACGAGCAGTACTTC
CASSGGRQGYSYEQYF
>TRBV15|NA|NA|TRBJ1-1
TGTGCCACCAGCAGGGGACGGACTACCTACACTGAAGCTTTCTTT
CATSRGRTTYTEAFF
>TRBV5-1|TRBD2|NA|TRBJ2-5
TGCGCCAGCAGCTTACAAGGACTAGCGGGATTCCAAGAGACCCAGTACTTC
CASSLQGLAGFQETQYF
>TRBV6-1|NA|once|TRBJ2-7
TGTGCCAGCAGCAGCCCGGGAATTGGAGGTTGGGAGCAGTACTTC
CASSSPGIGGWEQYF
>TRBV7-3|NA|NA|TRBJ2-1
TGTGCCAGCAGCCAAGGCCGGGGACTTTTTAATGAGCAGTTCTTC
CASSQGRGLFNEQFF
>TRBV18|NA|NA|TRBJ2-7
TGTGCCAGCTCACCCCCCTCGTCGGGGAACTCCTACGAGCAGTACTTC
CASSPPSSGNSYEQYF
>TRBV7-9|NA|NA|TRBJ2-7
TGTTCCAGCAGCCGCGCTTCACCCTCTAGTAGCTACGAGCAGTACTTC
CSSSRASPSSSYEQYF
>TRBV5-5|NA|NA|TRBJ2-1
TGTGCCAGCAGCTTGGCCTATGGGCCCAATGAGCAGTTCTTC
CASSLAYGPNEQFF
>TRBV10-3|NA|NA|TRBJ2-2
TGTGCCACCACCGGGACTCTTAACACCGGGGAGCTGTTTTTT
CATTGTLNTGELFF
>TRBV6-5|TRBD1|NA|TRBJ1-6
TGTGCCAGCAGTTCGGACAGGGGGCTGTATAATTCACCCCTCCACTTT
CASSSDRGLYNSPLHF
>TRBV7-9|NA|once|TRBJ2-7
TGTGCCAGCAGCTTAGGGCGGGGACAGAACTCCTACGAGCAGTACTTC
CASSLGRGQNSYEQYF
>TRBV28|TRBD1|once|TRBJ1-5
TGTGCCAGCAGTATTTTCGCCGGGACAGGGAACAATCAGCCCCAGCATTTT
CASSIFAGTGNNQPQHF
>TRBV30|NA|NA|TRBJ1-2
TGTGCCTGGACCAGTCAGAACAGGGAGGGCTATGGCTACACCTTC
CAWTSQNREGYGYTF
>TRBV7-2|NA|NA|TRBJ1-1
TGTGCCAGCAGCTGGGAGATGAACACTGAAGCTTTCTTT
CASSWEMNTEAFF
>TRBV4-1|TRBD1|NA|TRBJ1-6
TGCGCCAGCAGCCACTCAACAGGGGGCAATCGTTCACCCCTCCACTTT
CASSHSTGGNRSPLHF
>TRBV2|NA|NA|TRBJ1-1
TGTGCCAGCAGATTTGACACCGTGAACACTGAAGCTTTCTTT
CASRFDTVNTEAFF
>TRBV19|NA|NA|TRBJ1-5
TGTGCCAGTAGTATTAGAGGCAGTCAGCCCCAGCATTTT
CASSIRGSQPQHF
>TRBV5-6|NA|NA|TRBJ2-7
TGTGCCAGCAGCTTGGCCTCCGAGCAGTACTTC
CASSLASEQYF
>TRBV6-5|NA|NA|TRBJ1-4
TGTGCCAGCAGTTATATCAGTCGGGGAGGCGGTGAAAAACTGTTTTTT
CASSYISRGGGEKLFF
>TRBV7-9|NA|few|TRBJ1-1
TGTGCCAGCAGCTCCCGGGAGGGGGGAACTGAAGCTTTCTTT
CASSSREGGTEAFF
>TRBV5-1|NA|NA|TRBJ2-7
TGCGCCAGCAGCTTGGCCTTTACTAACAGGGTTGAGCAGTACTTC
CASSLAFTNRVEQYF
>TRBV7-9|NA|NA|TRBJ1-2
TGTGCCAGCAGCCCGGCAGGCGGGGCGCTGGGGTATACTAACTATGGCTACACCTTC
CASSPAGGALGYTNYGYTF
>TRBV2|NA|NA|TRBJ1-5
TGTGCCAGCAGTGAAACGGGCAGGGCGGATCAGCCCCAGCATTTT
CASSETGRADQPQHF
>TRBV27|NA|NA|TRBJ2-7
TGTGCCAGCAGTTTAAGGTTTGGCAGGTACGAGCAGTACTTC
CASSLRFGRYEQYF
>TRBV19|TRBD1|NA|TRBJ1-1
TGTGCCAGTAGGGTTTCCAGGGGGAGGAATGAAGCTTTCTTT
CASRVSRGRNEAFF
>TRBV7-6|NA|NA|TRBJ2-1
TGTGCCAGCAGCTTAGGAGTGGAGGGCTACAATGAGCAGTTCTTC
CASSLGVEGYNEQFF
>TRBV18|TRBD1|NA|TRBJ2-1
TGTGCCAGCTCGCCCCGGGACAGCGCGTTGTATAGGGAGCAGTTCTTC
CASSPRDSALYREQFF
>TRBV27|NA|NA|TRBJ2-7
TGTGCCAGCAGTTTCGGGGGTACCTACGAGCAGTACTTC
CASSFGGTYEQYF
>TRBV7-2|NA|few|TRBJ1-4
TGTGCCAGCAGCTTAAACGGAGCACCTAATGAAAAACTGTTTTTT
CASSLNGAPNEKLFF
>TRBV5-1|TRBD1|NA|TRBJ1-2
TGCGCCAGCAGCCCGAGGGACAGGGGCGTTCCTTATGGCTACACCTTC
CASSPRDRGVPYGYTF
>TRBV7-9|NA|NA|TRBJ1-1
TGTGCCAGCAGCTCCGCAGGGCCCCGAGCTTTCTTT
CASSSAGPRAFF
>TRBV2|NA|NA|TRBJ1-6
TGTGCCAGCAGTGAAGCTGGAGGGAGTGGGTCACCCCTCCACTTT
CASSEAGGSGSPLHF
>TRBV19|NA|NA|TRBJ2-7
TGTGCCAGTAGTATGTGGGGGCAGGGTTACGAGCAGTACTTC
CASSMWGQGYEQYF
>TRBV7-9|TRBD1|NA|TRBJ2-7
TGTGCCAGCAGCCCCGGGACAGGGGAGTACGGGCAGTACTTC
CASSPGTGEYGQYF
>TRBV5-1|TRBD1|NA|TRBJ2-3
TGCGCCAGCAGCTCATCCGGGACAGTTACAGATACGCAGTATTTT
CASSSSGTVTDTQYF
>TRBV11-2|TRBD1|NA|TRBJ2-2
TGTGCCAGCAGCTTAAACAGGGGTGGGGCCGGGGAGCTGTTTTTT
CASSLNRGGAGELFF
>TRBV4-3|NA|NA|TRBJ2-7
TGCGCCAGCAGCCAAGACAGGGGCCCCTACGAGCAGTACTTC
CASSQDRGPYEQYF
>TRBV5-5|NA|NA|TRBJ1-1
TGTGCCAGCAGCGTTACACAGGGGAACACTGAAGCTTTCTTT
CASSVTQGNTEAFF
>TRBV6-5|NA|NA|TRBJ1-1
TGTGCCAGCAGTCCACCACGACTCATGAACCCTGAAGCTTTCTTT
CASSPPRLMNPEAFF
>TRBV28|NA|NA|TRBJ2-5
TGTGCCAGCAGCATACGACAGGCGGTGGGAGAGACCCAGTACTTC
CASSIRQAVGETQYF
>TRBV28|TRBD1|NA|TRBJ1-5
TGTGCCAGCATTAACTTCGCCGGGACAGGGCTTCAGCCCCAGCATTTT
CASINFAGTGLQPQHF